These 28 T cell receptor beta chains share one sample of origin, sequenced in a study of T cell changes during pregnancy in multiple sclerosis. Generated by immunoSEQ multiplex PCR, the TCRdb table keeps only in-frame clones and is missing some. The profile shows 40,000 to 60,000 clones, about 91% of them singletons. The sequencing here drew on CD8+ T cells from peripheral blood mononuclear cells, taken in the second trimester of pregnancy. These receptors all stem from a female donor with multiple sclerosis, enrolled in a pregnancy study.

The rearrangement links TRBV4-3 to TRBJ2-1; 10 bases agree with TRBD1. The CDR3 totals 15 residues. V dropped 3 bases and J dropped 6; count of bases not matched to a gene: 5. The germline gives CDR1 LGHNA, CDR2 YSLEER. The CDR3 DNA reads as TGCGCCAGCAGCCATGACAGGGGGCTATTCAATGAGCAGTTCTTC. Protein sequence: CASSHDRGLFNEQFF.

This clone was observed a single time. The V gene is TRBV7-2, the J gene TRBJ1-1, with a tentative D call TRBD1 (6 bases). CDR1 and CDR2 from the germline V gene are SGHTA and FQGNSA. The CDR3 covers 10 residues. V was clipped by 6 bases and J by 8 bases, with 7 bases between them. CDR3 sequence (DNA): TGTGCCAGCAGGGGGACAGAAGCTTTCTTT. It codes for CASRGTEAFF.

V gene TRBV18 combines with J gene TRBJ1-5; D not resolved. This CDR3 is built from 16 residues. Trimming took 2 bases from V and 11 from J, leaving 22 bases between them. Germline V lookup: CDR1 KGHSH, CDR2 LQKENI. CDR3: CASSPVRSGSTEAQHF. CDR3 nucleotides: TGTGCCAGCTCACCAGTACGCTCGGGGTCCACAGAAGCCCAGCATTTT.

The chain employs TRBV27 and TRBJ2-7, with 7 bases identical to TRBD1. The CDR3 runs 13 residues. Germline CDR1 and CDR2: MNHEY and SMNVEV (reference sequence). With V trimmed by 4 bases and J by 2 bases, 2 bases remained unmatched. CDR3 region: CASSWGTAYEQYF. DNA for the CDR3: TGTGCCAGCAGTTGGGGGACAGCCTACGAGCAGTACTTC.

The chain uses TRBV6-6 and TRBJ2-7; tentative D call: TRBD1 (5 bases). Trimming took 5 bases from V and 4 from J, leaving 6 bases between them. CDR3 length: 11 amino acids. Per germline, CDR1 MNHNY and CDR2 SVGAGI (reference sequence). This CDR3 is CASSRTYEQYF. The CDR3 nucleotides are TGTGCCAGCAGTCGGACATACGAGCAGTACTTC.

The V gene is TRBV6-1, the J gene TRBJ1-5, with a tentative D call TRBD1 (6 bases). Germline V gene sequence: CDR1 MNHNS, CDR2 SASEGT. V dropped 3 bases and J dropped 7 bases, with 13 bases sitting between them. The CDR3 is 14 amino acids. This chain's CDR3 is CASSEPPGAQPQHF. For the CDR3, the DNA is TGTGCCAGCAGTGAGCCCCCAGGGGCGCAGCCCCAGCATTTT.

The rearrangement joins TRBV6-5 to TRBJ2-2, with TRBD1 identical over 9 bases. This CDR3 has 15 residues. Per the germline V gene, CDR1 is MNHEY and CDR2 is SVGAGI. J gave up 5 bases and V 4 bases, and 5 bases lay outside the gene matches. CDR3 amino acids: CASSLQGAGTGELFF. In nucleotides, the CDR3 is TGTGCCAGCAGTTTACAGGGGGCCGGGACCGGGGAGCTGTTTTTT.

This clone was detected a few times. The CDR3 nucleotides are TGTGCCAGCAGCTTAGGGGCCGCCAATCAGCCCCAGCATTTT. Translation: CASSLGAANQPQHF. The V gene is TRBV7-2, the J gene TRBJ1-5; D call uncertain. The germline gives CDR1 SGHTA, CDR2 FQGNSA. The CDR3 is 14 amino acids. Trimming stripped 1 base from V and 3 bases from J, with 7 bases between.

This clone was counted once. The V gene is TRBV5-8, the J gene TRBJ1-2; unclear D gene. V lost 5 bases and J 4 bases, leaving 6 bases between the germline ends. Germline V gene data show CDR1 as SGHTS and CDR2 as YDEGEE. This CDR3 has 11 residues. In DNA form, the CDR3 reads TGTGCCAGCAGAGAGTCCTATGGCTACACCTTC. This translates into CASRESYGYTF. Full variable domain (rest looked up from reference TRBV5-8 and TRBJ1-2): EAGVTQSPTHLIKTRGQQATLRCSPISGHTSVYWYQQALGLGLQFLLWYDEGEERNRGNFPPRFSGRQFPNYSSELNVNALELEDSALYLCASRESYGYTFGSGTRLTVV.

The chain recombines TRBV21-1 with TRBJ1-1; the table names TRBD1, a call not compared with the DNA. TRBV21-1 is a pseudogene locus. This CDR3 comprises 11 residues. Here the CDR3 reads CASGMTGEAFF. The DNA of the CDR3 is TGTGCCAGCGGGATGACAGGGGAGGCTTTCTTT.

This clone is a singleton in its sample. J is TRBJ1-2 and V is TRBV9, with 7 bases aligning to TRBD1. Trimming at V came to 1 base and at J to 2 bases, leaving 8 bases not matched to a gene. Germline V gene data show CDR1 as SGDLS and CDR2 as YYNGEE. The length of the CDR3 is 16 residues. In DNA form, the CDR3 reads TGTGCCAGCAGCGTACCCACAGGGGACAGCAACTATGGCTACACCTTC. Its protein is CASSVPTGDSNYGYTF.

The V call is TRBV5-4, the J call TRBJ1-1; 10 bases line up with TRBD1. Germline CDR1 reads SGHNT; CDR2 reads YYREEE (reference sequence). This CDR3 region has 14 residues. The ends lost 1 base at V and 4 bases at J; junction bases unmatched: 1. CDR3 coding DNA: TGTGCCAGCAGCTTGAGGACAGGGGGCACTGAAGCTTTCTTT. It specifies CASSLRTGGTEAFF.

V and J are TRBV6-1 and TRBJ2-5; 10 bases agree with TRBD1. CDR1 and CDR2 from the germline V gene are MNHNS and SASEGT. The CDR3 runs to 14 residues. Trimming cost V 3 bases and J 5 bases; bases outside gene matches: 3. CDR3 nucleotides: TGTGCCAGCAGTGATGACAGGGGGCGTGAGACCCAGTACTTC. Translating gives CASSDDRGRETQYF.

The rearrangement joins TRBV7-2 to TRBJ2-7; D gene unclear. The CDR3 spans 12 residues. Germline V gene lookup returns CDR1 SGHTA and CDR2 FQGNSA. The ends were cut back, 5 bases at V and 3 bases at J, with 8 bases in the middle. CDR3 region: CASSPGHYEQYF. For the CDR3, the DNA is TGTGCCAGCAGCCCCGGTCACTACGAGCAGTACTTC.

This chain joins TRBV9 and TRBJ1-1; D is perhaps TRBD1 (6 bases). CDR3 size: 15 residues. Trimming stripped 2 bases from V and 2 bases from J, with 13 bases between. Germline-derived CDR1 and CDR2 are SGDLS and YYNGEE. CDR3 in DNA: TGTGCCAGCAGCGTGCTGGACAGCCTCAACACTGAAGCTTTCTTT. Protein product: CASSVLDSLNTEAFF.

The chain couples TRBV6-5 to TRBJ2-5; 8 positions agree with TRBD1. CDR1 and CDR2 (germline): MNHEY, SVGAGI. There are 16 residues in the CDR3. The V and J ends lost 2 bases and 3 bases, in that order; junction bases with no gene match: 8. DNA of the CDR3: TGTGCCAGCAGTTACGTTCAGGGGGCAGGGAAAGAGACCCAGTACTTC. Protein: CASSYVQGAGKETQYF.

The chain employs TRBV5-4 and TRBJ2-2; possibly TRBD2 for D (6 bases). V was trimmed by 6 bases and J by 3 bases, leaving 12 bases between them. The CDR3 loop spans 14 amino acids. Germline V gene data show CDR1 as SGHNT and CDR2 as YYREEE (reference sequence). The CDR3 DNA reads TGTGCCAGCAAATTGGGGGGTGACACCGGGGAGCTGTTTTTT. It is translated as CASKLGGDTGELFF. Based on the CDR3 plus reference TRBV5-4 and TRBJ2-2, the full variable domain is ETGVTQSPTHLIKTRGQQVTLRCSSQSGHNTVSWYQQALGQGPQFIFQYYREEENGRGNFPPRFSGLQFPNYSSELNVNALELDDSALYLCASKLGGDTGELFFGEGSRLTVL.

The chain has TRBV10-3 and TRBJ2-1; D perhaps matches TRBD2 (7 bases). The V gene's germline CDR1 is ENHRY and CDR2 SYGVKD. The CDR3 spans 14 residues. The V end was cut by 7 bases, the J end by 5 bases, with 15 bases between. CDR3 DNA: TGTGCCATCACCGGCGGGGGCGTGGACAATGAGCAGTTCTTC. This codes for CAITGGGVDNEQFF.

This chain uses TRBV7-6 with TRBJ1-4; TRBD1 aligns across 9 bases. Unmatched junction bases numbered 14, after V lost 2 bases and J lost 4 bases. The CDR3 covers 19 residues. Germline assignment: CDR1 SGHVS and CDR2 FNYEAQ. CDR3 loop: CASSLRDRDEGGNNEKLFF. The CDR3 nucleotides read TGTGCCAGCAGCTTAAGGGACAGGGACGAGGGGGGGAATAATGAAAAACTGTTTTTT.

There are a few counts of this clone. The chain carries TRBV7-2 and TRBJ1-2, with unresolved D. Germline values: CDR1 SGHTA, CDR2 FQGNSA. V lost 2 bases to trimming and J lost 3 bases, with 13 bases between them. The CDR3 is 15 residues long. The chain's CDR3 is CASSLKVGGYYGYTF. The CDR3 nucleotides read TGTGCCAGCAGCTTAAAAGTCGGCGGATACTATGGCTACACCTTC.

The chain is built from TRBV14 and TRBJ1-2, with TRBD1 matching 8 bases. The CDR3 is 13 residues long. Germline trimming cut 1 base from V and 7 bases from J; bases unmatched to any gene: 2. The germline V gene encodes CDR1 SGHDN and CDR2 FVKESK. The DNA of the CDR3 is TGTGCCAGCAGCCAAGGACAGGGGCTTGGCTACACCTTC. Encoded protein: CASSQGQGLGYTF. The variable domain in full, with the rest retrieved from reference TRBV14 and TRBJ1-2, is EAGVTQFPSHSVIEKGQTVTLRCDPISGHDNLYWYRRVMGKEIKFLLHFVKESKQDESGMPNNRFLAERTGGTYSTLKVQPAELEDSGVYFCASSQGQGLGYTFGSGTRLTVV.

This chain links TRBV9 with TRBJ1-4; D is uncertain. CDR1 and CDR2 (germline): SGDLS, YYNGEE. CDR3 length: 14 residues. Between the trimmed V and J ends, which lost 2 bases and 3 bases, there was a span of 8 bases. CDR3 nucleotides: TGTGCCAGCAGCGTCGATGGCCCTAATGAAAAACTGTTTTTT. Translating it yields CASSVDGPNEKLFF.

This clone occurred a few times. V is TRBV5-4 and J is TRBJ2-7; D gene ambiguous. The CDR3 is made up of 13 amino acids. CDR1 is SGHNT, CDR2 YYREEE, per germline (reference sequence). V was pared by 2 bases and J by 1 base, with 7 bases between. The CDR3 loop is CASSFGVSYEQYF. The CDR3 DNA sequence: TGTGCCAGCAGCTTTGGAGTTTCCTACGAGCAGTACTTC.

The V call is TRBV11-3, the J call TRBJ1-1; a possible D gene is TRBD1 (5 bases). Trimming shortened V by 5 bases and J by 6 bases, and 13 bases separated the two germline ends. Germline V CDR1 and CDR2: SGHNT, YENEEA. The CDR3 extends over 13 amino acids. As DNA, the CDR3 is TGTGCCAGCAGCGAGACAGTAGGCGCTGAAGCTTTCTTT. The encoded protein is CASSETVGAEAFF.

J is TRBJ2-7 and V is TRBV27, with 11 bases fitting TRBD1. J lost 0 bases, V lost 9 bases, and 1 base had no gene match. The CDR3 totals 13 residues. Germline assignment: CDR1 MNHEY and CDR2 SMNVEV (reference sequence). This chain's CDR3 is CASGTGGSYEQYF. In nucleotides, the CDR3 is TGTGCCAGTGGGACAGGGGGCTCCTACGAGCAGTACTTC.

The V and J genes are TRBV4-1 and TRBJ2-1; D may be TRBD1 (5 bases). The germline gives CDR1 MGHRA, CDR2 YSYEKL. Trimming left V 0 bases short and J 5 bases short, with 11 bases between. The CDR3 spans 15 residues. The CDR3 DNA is TGCGCCAGCAGCCAAGAGCCAACAGGTCACAATGAGCAGTTCTTC. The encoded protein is CASSQEPTGHNEQFF.

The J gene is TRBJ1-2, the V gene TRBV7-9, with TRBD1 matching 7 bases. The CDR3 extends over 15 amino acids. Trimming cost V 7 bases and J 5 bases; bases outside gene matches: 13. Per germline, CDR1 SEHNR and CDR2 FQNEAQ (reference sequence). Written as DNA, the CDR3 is TGTGCCAGCATGGTTCTCGAACAGGGGAAGTATGGCTACACCTTC. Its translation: CASMVLEQGKYGYTF. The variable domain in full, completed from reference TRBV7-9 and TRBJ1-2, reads DTGVSQNPRHKITKRGQNVTFRCDPISEHNRLYWYRQTLGQGPEFLTYFQNEAQLEKSRLLSDRFSAERPKGSFSTLEIQRTEQGDSAMYLCASMVLEQGKYGYTFGSGTRLTVV.

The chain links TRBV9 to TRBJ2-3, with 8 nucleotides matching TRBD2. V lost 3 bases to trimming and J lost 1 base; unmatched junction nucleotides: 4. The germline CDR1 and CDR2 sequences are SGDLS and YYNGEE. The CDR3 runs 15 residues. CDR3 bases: TGTGCCAGCAGCGCCGGGGGGGGTCGCACAGATACGCAGTATTTT. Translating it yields CASSAGGGRTDTQYF.